This T cell receptor beta chain was recovered during a study of blood T cells in healthy people across ages. For the study at large: T cells yielded about one barcoded beta molecule per two cells through template switching. Notes on the study in general: Unsorted PBMC material precluded a definitive naive versus antigen-experienced comparison. TCR beta diversity, measured per million T cells, fell in a roughly linear way with age.

Sample donors were healthy Caucasian individuals that came from Russia, aged roughly 6 to 100. V lost 4 bases, J lost 5 bases, and 6 bases stayed unmatched. In germline, CDR1 is MNHNS, CDR2 SASEGT. The CDR3 covers 14 residues. Sample-barcoded 5' priming and a J-beta primer mix drove a second PCR of 7 to 11 cycles. TCRdb analysed the 5' RACE reads with MiXCR anew, one entry per CDR3 protein. The sample lists 1.8 million or so distinct CDR3 sequences; roughly 43% were seen once. The sample holds a few counts of this clonotype. Its antigen remains unknown. This clonotype was obtained from a human donor in good health. Sequenced material: blood. The chain links TRBV6-1 to TRBJ2-3; TRBD1 aligns across 7 bases. Written as DNA, the CDR3 is TGTGCCAGCAGTGCGGGACAGAGGGTAGATACGCAGTATTTT. It encodes CASSAGQRVDTQYF.